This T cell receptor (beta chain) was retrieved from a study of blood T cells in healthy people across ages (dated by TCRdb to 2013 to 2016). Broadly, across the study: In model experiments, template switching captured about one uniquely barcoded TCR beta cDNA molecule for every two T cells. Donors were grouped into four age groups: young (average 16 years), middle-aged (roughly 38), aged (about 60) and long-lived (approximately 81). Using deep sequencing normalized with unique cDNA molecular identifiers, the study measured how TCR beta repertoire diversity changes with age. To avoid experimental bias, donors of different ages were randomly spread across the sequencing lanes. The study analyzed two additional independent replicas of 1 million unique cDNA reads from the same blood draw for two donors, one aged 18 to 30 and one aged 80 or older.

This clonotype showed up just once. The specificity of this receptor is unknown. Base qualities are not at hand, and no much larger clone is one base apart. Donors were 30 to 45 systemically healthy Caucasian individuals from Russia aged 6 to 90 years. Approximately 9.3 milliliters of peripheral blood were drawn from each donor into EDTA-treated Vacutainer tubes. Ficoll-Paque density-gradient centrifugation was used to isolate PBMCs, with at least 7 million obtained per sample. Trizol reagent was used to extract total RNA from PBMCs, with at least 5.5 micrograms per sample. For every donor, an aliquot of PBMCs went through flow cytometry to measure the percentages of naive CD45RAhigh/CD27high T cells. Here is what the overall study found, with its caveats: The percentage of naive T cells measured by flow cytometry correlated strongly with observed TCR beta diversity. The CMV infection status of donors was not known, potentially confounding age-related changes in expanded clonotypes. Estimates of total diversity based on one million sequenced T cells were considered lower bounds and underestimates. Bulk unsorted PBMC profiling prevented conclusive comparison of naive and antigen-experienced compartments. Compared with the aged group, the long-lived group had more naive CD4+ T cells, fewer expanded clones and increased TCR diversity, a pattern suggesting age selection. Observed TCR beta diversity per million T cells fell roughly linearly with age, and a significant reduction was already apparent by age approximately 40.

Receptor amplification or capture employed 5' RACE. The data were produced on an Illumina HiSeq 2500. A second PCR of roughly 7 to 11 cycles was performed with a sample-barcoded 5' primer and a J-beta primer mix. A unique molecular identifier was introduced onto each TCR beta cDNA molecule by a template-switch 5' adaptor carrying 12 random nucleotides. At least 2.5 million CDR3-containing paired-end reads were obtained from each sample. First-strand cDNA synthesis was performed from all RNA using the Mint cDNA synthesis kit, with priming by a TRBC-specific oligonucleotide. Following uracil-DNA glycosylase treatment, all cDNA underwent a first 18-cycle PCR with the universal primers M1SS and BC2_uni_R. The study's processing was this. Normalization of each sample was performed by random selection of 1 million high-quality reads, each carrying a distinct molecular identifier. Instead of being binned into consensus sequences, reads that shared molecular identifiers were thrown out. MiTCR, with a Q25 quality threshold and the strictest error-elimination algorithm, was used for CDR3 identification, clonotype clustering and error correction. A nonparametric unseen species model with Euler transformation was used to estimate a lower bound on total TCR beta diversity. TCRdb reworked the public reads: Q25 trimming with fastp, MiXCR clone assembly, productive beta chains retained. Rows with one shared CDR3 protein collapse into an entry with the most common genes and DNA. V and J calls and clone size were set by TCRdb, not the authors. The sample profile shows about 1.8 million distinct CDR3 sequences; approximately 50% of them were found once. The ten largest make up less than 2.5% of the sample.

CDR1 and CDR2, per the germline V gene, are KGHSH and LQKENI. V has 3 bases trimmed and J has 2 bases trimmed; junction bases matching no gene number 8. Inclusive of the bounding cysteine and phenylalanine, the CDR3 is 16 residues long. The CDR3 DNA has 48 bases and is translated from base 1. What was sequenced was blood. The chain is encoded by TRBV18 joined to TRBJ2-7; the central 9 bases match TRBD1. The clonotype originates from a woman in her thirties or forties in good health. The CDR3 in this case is CASSPSTGTGTYEQYF. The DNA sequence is TGTGCCAGCTCACCGTCCACCGGGACAGGGACCTACGAGCAGTACTTC.